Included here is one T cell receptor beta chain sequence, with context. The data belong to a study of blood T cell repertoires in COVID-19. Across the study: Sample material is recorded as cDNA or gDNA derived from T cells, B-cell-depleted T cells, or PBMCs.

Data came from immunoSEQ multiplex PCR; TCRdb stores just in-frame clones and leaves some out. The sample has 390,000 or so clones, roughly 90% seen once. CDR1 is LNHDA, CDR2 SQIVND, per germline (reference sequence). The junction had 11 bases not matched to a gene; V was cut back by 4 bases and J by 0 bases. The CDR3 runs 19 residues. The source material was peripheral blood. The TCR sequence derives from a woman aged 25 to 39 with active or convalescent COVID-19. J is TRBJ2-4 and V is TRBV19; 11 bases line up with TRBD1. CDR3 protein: CASSNSGTGGLIAKNIQYF. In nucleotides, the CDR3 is TGTGCCAGTAGTAACTCCGGGACAGGGGGACTAATAGCCAAAAACATTCAGTACTTC.